This T cell receptor (beta chain) was profiled in a study of blood T cell repertoires in COVID-19. At the level of the study: Sites in the United States, Italy and Spain provided acute and convalescent COVID-19 samples.

This clone was observed a single time. The CDR3 has 13 residues. Germline CDR1 and CDR2: LNHDA and SQIVND (reference sequence). V lost 3 bases and J lost 7, with 12 bases in between. Per the original data handling: Using reference gene primer amplification, nucleated cell counts were estimated. Only in-frame clones appear in the TCRdb table, and some are missing; sequencing was by immunoSEQ multiplex PCR. V, J and clone size are taken as reported in that table, and D and trimming were inferred from the DNA itself. This repertoire shows fewer than 20,000 clones, about nine tenths found once; its top ten account for around 7.2%.

The sample taken for sequencing was peripheral blood. The TCR sequence derives from a human donor in a cohort sampled during active COVID-19. The chain employs TRBV19 and TRBJ1-1, with a possible D match to TRBD1 (5 bases). CDR3: CASSIAGRYEAFF. The CDR3 DNA is TGTGCCAGTAGTATTGCAGGGCGGTATGAAGCTTTCTTT.